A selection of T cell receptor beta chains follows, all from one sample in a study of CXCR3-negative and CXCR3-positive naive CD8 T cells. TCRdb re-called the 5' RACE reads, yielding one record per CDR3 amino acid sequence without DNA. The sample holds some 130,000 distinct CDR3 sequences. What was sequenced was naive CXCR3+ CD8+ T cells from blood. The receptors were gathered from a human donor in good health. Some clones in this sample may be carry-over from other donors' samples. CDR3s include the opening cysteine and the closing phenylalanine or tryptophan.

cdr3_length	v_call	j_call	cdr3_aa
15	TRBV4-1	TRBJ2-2	CASSQDRAGERELFF
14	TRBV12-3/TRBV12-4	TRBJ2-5	CASSLAGTSLVTDF
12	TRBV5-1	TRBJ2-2	CASSENTGELFF
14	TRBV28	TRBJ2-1	CASSPRIRHNEQFF
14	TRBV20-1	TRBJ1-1	CSARDGQANTEAFF
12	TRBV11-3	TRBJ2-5	CASSLPGETQYF
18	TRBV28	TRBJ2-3	CASSLNLGTSGNTDTQYF
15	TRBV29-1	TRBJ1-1	CSVEGGFGQGAEAFF
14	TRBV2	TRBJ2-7	CASKAWDSPGEQYF
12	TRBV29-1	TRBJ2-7	CSVEGLHYEQYF
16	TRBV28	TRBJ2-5	CASSPPVGAFQETQYF
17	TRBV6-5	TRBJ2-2	CASSYSPAGEPTGELFF
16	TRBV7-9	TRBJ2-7	CASSLGSGRALYEQYF
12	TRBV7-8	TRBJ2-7	CASSETTYEQYF
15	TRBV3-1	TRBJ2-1	CASSPLAGALNEQFF
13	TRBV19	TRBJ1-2	CASRSTGMDGYTF
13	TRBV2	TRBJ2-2	CASRDPSGGELFF
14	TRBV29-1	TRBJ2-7	CSAKRTEVSYEQYF
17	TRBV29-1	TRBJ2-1	CSVEGVFRQPSYNEQFF
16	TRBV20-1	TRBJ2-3	CSARDGGKMPTDTQYF
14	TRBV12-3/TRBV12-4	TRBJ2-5	CASTRAAEVETQYF
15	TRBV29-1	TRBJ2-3	CSVETGAFSTDTQYF
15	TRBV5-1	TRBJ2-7	CASSLTSGGAYEQYF
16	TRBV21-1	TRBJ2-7	CASSKGTSGCSYEQYF
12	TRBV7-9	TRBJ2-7	CASSFEGSEQYF
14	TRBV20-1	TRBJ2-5	CSAIKAGGGETQYF
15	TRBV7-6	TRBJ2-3	CASSLVSGDTDTQYF
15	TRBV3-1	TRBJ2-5	CASSQDSGPGETLYF
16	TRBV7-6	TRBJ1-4	CASSLAQQGSNEKLFF
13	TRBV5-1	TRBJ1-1	CASSQGPGTEAFF
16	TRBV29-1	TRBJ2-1	CSAWPYVVREGDGQFF
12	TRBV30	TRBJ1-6	CAWRDSGSPLHF
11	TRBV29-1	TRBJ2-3	CSVEETDTQYF
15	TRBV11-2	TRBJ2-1	CASSLGQGNYNEQFF
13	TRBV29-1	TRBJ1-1	CSVGRGKNTEAFF
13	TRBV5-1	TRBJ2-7	CASSFTDSYEQYF
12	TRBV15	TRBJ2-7	CATSGVSYEQYF
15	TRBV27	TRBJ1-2	CASSFRQGSNYGYTF
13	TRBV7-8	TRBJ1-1	CASSLAGGVAAFF
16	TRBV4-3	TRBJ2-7	CASSQSSSGGVYEQYF
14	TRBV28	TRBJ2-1	CASSSRDNYNEQFF
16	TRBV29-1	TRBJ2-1	CSVEDHPGAIYNEQFF
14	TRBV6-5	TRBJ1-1	CASRIGGLNTEAFF
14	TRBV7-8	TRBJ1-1	CASSLRDRHTEAFF
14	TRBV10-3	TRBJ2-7	CAISELYSSYEQYF
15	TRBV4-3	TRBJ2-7	CASSQDAMKSYEQYF
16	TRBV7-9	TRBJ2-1	CASSTTASDLVSEQFF
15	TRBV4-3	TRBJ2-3	CASSQDEDGTDTQYF
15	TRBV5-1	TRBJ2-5	CASSNPRDTQETQYF